What follows describes a single TCR beta chain. This entry is derived from a study of OX40 agonist ivuxolimab in advanced cancers. The V end lost 2 bases, the J end lost 0 bases, and 7 bases lay between the germline ends. The CDR3 runs to 14 residues. Germline CDR1 SGHTA, CDR2 FQGTGA. Sequencing used immunoSEQ multiplex PCR; TCRdb keeps in-frame clones, though not all of them. The table includes 55,000 to 75,000 clones, more than 85% detected once. This sequence originates from an adult with an advanced solid tumor such as melanoma, head and neck, liver or kidney cancer. Specimen: CD4+ or CD8+ T cells sorted from blood, collected in a trial of the OX40 agonist ivuxolimab. This sequence joins TRBV7-3 and TRBJ1-1, with D unresolved. CDR3 sequence: CASSLGPMNTEAFF. The CDR3 nucleotides read TGTGCCAGCAGCTTAGGACCTATGAACACTGAAGCTTTCTTT.